The 26 T cell receptor beta chains given below trace back to one sample, sequenced in a study of blood T cells in healthy people across ages. Next came a second PCR, run for about 7 to 12 cycles, which used a sample-barcoded 5' primer along with a J-beta primer mix. TCRdb reprocessed the 5' RACE reads via MiXCR and lists one record per CDR3 protein. The repertoire has hundreds of thousands of distinct CDR3 sequences, over 20% of them found once; the top ten carry roughly 3.6%. The sample was blood. The origin of the receptors is a man in his 70s in good health.

This clonotype has more than one count but fewer than ten. This rearrangement joins TRBV7-3 to TRBJ2-3; D not resolved. This CDR3 contains 12 residues. In germline, CDR1 is SGHTA, CDR2 FQGTGA. V dropped 4 bases and J dropped 4 bases, with 6 bases sitting between them. CDR3 in DNA: TGTGCCAGCAGCTCCAGCCCAGATACGCAGTATTTT. Its protein product is CASSSSPDTQYF.

This clonotype showed up just once. V gene TRBV11-1 combines with J gene TRBJ2-1; D is ambiguous. The CDR3 loop spans 15 amino acids. Germline CDR1 is SGHAT and CDR2 is FQDESV (reference sequence). The ends were cut back, 5 bases at V and 8 bases at J, with 19 bases in the middle. CDR3 loop: CASSPGWLVGDEQFF. For the CDR3, the DNA is TGTGCCAGCAGCCCTGGCTGGCTAGTTGGCGATGAGCAGTTCTTC.

This sequence joins TRBV5-5 and TRBJ2-7; D is perhaps TRBD1 or TRBD2 (5 bases each). Matching the DNA end better, TRBJ2-1 makes the J call doubtful. CDR3 size: 16 residues. Germline values: CDR1 SGHKS, CDR2 YYEKEE (reference sequence). CDR3 region: CASRPKGPGYVNEQFF. Written as DNA, the CDR3 is TGTGCCAGCAGACCCAAGGGACCAGGGTACGTGAATGAGCAGTTCTTC.

The chain links TRBV3-1 to TRBJ2-3; 8 nucleotides line up with TRBD1. Germline V CDR1 and CDR2: LGHDT, YNNKEL (reference sequence). Trimming at V came to 4 bases and at J to 1 base, leaving 7 bases not matched to a gene. The CDR3 has 16 residues. Here the CDR3 reads CASSLEMTGGTDTQYF. CDR3 nucleotides: TGTGCCAGCAGCCTCGAGATGACAGGGGGCACAGATACGCAGTATTTT.

This clonotype has only a few counts. With a much larger clone just one base away, this may be a read error. This chain uses TRBV7-6 with TRBJ2-5; perhaps TRBD1 as D (6 bases). The end of the DNA aligns better with TRBJ2-1, so the J call may be wrong. Germline V gives CDR1 SGHVS, CDR2 FNYEAQ. The CDR3 has 15 amino acids. The CDR3 region has the DNA TGTGCCAGCAGCCCGGACAGAAGCTCCTGCAATGAGCAGTTCTTC. Translation gives CASSPDRSSCNEQFF.

Of note for this clonotype: This may arise from a read error, as a much more abundant clone is one base away. V usage is TRBV4-1 and J usage is TRBJ1-2; TRBD1 agrees at 8 bases. CDR1 is MGHRA and CDR2 is YSYEKL in the germline V gene. CDR3 size: 17 residues. The CDR3 reads CASSQEVQGAVYYSYTF. The CDR3 DNA follows: TGCGCCAGCAGCCAAGAAGTCCAGGGGGCGGTATACTATAGCTACACCTTC.

Only a few counts were recorded for this clonotype. This chain connects TRBV29-1 to TRBJ2-5; weak D call: TRBD1 (6 bases). Germline CDR1 and CDR2: SQVTM and ANQGSEA. The CDR3 has 13 residues. V was pared by 3 bases and J by 4 bases, with 12 bases between. The CDR3 spells CSVDRGIGETQYF. DNA of the CDR3: TGCAGCGTTGACAGGGGAATAGGAGAGACCCAGTACTTC. Based on the CDR3 plus reference TRBV29-1 and TRBJ2-5, the full variable domain is SAVISQKPSRDICQRGTSLTIQCQVDSQVTMMFWYRQQPGQSLTLIATANQGSEATYESGFVIDKFPISRPNLTFSTLTVSNMSPEDSSIYLCSVDRGIGETQYFGPGTRLLVL.

This clonotype was seen only a few times. The chain is built from TRBV12-3 or TRBV12-4 and TRBJ1-1; 11 bases align to TRBD1. V dropped 5 bases and J dropped 2; count of bases not matched to a gene: 4. CDR3 length: 15 amino acids. CDR3 nucleotide sequence: TGTGCCAGCAGTACCAGGACAGGGGGCAACACTGAAGCTTTCTTT. Translated: CASSTRTGGNTEAFF.

This clonotype occurred once. The chain is built from TRBV12-3 or TRBV12-4 and TRBJ2-5, with D maybe TRBD1 (6 bases). The length of the CDR3 is 15 residues. The ends were cut back, 2 bases at V and 4 bases at J, with 14 bases in the middle. This CDR3 is CASSLSTGWRETQYF. CDR3 coding DNA: TGTGCCAGCAGTTTATCCACAGGGTGGCGAGAGACCCAGTACTTC.

The chain is built from TRBV20-1 and TRBJ1-2; no definite D call. The CDR3 runs 13 residues. Germline assignment: CDR1 DFQATT and CDR2 SNEGSKA (reference sequence). Trimming stripped 5 bases from V and 8 bases from J, with 18 bases between. The CDR3 DNA reads as TGCAGTGCTTACCAGCCGGAAAGGGAGGGCTACACCTTC. Encoded protein: CSAYQPEREGYTF.

This clonotype was recorded a few times. This chain uses TRBV2 with TRBJ2-5, with TRBD2 matching 7 bases. Germline-derived CDR1 and CDR2 are SNHLY and FYNNEI. The ends lost 8 bases at V and 7 bases at J; junction bases unmatched: 13. This CDR3 spans 14 amino acids. This CDR3 is CASERGGSAGTQYF. In nucleotides, the CDR3 is TGTGCCAGCGAGCGTGGCGGGAGTGCTGGGACCCAGTACTTC.

This clonotype turned up a few times. The rearrangement joins TRBV29-1 to TRBJ2-1; D unresolved. Deletions cut 4 bases from V and 2 bases from J, with 12 bases between. Germline CDR1 and CDR2: SQVTM and ANQGSEA. The CDR3 sequence is 14 residues long. The CDR3 sequence is CSVAGGRTYNEQFF. The CDR3 DNA sequence: TGCAGCGTTGCGGGTGGCAGGACCTACAATGAGCAGTTCTTC.

V is TRBV7-2 and J is TRBJ2-3; 13 bases map to TRBD2. Per the germline V gene, CDR1 is SGHTA and CDR2 is FQGNSA. V was clipped by 5 bases and J by 0 bases; unmatched bases: 8. The CDR3 extends over 18 amino acids. The CDR3 DNA reads TGTGCCAGCAGCCCCGGGACTAGCGGGATTAGTAGCACAGATACGCAGTATTTT. Protein product: CASSPGTSGISSTDTQYF.

This clonotype has a handful of counts. The rearrangement joins TRBV6-5 to TRBJ2-5, with no clear D. Trimming removed 0 bases from V and 1 base from J, with 9 bases in between. The CDR3 spans 15 residues. Germline V gene lookup returns CDR1 MNHEY and CDR2 SVGAGI. CDR3 in amino acids: CASSYSMVSQETQYF. CDR3 nucleotide sequence: TGTGCCAGCAGTTACTCGATGGTCAGCCAAGAGACCCAGTACTTC.

This clonotype was detected many times. The chain joins TRBV20-1 to TRBJ2-7, with TRBD2 matching over 12 bases. CDR1 is DFQATT and CDR2 is SNEGSKA in the germline V gene (reference sequence). The CDR3 totals 13 residues. Germline trimming cut 6 bases from V and 3 bases from J; bases unmatched to any gene: 3. The CDR3 here is CSAGTSGYYEQYF. In DNA, the CDR3 is TGCAGTGCCGGGACTAGCGGGTACTACGAGCAGTACTTC.

The chain carries TRBV6-5 and TRBJ2-5; either TRBD1 or TRBD2 may supply D (5 bases each). The J call may be mistaken, given a closer DNA end match to TRBJ2-7. CDR1 is MNHEY and CDR2 is SVGAGI in the germline V gene. This CDR3 comprises 16 residues. The DNA of the CDR3 is TGTGCCAGCAGTTACTCCCCTGGGACCCCGGGCTTCGAGCAGTACTTC. This gives the protein CASSYSPGTPGFEQYF.

The V and J genes are TRBV14 and TRBJ2-7; TRBD2 aligns across 13 bases. Germline loops: CDR1 SGHDN, CDR2 FVKESK. V lost 3 bases, J lost 2 bases, and 7 bases stayed unmatched. The CDR3 runs to 17 residues. The CDR3 is CASSHQGGLAGTYEQYF. DNA of the CDR3: TGTGCCAGCAGCCATCAAGGGGGACTAGCGGGAACCTACGAGCAGTACTTC.

The chain uses TRBV28 and TRBJ1-1, with TRBD1 as a possible D gene (6 bases). Trimming removed 7 bases from V and 3 bases from J, with 18 bases in between. Germline values: CDR1 MDHEN, CDR2 SYDVKM. The CDR3 spans 15 residues. The CDR3 DNA reads as TGTGCCAGCACCTGGGGGGCTAGTACGCACACTGAAGCTTTCTTT. Protein sequence: CASTWGASTHTEAFF.

The chain is built from TRBV20-1 and TRBJ2-2, with TRBD1 identical over 10 bases. The CDR3 is 15 amino acids. V was pared by 1 base and J by 2 bases, with 1 base of the junction left unmatched. The germline CDR1 and CDR2 sequences are DFQATT and SNEGSKA (reference sequence). The CDR3 reads CSARGQGANTGELFF. CDR3 nucleotide sequence: TGCAGTGCTAGAGGACAGGGGGCTAACACCGGGGAGCTGTTTTTT.

The rearrangement joins TRBV12-3 or TRBV12-4 to TRBJ2-3; TRBD2 might be the D (6 bases). Trimming shortened V by 0 bases and J by 0 bases, and 13 bases separated the two germline ends. This CDR3 comprises 17 residues. CDR3: CASSLAMGTYSTDTQYF. For the CDR3, the DNA is TGTGCCAGCAGTTTAGCGATGGGGACTTATAGCACAGATACGCAGTATTTT.

This clonotype was seen more than once but under ten times. The rearrangement links TRBV20-1 to TRBJ2-5, with 11 positions matching TRBD2. V lost 8 bases, J lost 4 bases, and 0 bases stayed unmatched. Germline V gene sequence: CDR1 DFQATT, CDR2 SNEGSKA (reference sequence). The length of the CDR3 is 11 residues. CDR3 amino acids: CSLAGGETQYF. CDR3 DNA: TGCAGTCTAGCGGGAGGAGAGACCCAGTACTTC.

The chain links TRBV12-3 or TRBV12-4 to TRBJ2-2; 7 bases match TRBD1. This CDR3 has 14 amino acids. With V trimmed by 4 bases and J by 6 bases, 5 bases remained unmatched. Here the CDR3 reads CASSSGTVPGELFF. The CDR3 bases are TGTGCCAGCAGTTCCGGGACAGTTCCCGGGGAGCTGTTTTTT.

This clonotype appeared a few times. This CDR3 fails to terminate in the conserved phenylalanine or tryptophan, so it likely reflects a read error. This chain connects TRBV4-1 to TRBJ2-5; 8 nucleotides match TRBD2. CDR1 and CDR2 from the germline V gene are MGHRA and YSYEKL. V shed 1 base and J 9 bases; nucleotides not matched to a gene: 4. The CDR3 has 13 amino acids. CDR3 DNA: TGCGCCAGCAGCCAAGGGACTAGCCGGTCCCAGTACCTC. Residues: CASSQGTSRSQYL.

This chain connects TRBV15 to TRBJ2-1, with TRBD1 identical over 9 bases. There are 15 residues in the CDR3. Germline CDR1 LNHNV, CDR2 YYDKDF (reference sequence). V trimming: 3 bases; J trimming: 5 bases; junction bases outside the gene matches: 5. As DNA, the CDR3 is TGTGCCACCAGCAGGGACAGGGGATGGGACAATGAGCAGTTCTTC. It is translated as CATSRDRGWDNEQFF.

This clonotype was recorded many times. The chain links TRBV6-6 to TRBJ2-5; 10 positions agree with TRBD2. Trimming at V came to 6 bases and at J to 3 bases, leaving 1 base not matched to a gene. The CDR3 length is 13 residues. Per the germline V gene, CDR1 is MNHNY and CDR2 is SVGAGI (reference sequence). The CDR3 is CASRLAGEETQYF. CDR3 nucleotide sequence: TGTGCCAGCAGGCTAGCGGGAGAAGAGACCCAGTACTTC.

The rearrangement uses TRBV5-1 and TRBJ1-4; 7 bases are shared with TRBD1. CDR3 size: 15 residues. Per the germline V gene, CDR1 is SGHRS and CDR2 is YFSETQ. V was pared by 4 bases and J by 0 bases, with 3 bases of the junction left unmatched. The CDR3 DNA reads TGCGCCAGCAGCACGGGACAGCCAACTAATGAAAAACTGTTTTTT. It codes for CASSTGQPTNEKLFF.